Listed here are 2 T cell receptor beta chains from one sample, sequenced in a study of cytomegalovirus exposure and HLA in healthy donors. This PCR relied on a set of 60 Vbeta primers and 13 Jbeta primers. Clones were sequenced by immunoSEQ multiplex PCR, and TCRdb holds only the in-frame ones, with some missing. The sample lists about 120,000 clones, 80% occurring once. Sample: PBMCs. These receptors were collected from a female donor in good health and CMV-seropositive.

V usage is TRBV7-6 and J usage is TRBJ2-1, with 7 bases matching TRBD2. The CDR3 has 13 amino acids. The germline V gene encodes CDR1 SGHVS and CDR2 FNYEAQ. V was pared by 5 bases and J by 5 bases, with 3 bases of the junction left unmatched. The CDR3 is CASSPGTNNEQFF. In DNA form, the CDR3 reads TGTGCCAGCAGCCCAGGGACTAACAATGAGCAGTTCTTC.

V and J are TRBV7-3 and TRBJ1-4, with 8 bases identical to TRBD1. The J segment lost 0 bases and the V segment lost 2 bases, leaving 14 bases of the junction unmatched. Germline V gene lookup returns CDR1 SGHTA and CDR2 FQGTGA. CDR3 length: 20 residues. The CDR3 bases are TGTGCCAGCAGCTTAGGTCGGACAGGGAGGACCACAGCAACTAATGAAAAACTGTTTTTT. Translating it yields CASSLGRTGRTTATNEKLFF.